This T cell receptor (beta chain) was profiled in a study of T cell repertoires in cytomegalovirus infection. Study-level information: Based on public TCR beta signatures, there were indications of CMV infection and of a matching HLA type. Findings and limits, study-wide: In two of eight donors, the top clonotype was HLA-C-restricted CMV-specific.

A note on this clonotype: Its antigen is not identified.

The V gene's germline CDR1 is MDHEN and CDR2 SYDVKM. This CDR3 is 14 amino acids long. V was clipped by 2 bases and J by 2 bases, with 8 bases between them. TCRdb reprocessed the reads with MiXCR, giving one entry per CDR3 protein. This table has fewer than 300,000 distinct CDR3 sequences, roughly a quarter appearing once. Sequencing was carried out using PBMCs. The chain joins TRBV28 to TRBJ2-3; D is undetermined. The receptor's source is a human donor in good health (CMV status not recorded). Some clones in this sample may be carry-over from other donors' samples. CDR3 nucleotide sequence: TGTGCCAGCAGTTTACCCACCACCACAGATACGCAGTATTTT. This sequence encodes CASSLPTTTDTQYF.